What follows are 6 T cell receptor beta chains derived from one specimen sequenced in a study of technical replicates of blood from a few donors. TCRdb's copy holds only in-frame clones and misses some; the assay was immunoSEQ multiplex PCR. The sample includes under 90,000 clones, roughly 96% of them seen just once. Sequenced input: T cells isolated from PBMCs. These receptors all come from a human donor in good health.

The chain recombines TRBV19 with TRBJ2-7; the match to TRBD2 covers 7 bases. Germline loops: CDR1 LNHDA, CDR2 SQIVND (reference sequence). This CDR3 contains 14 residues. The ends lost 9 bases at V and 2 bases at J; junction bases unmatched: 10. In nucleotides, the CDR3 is TGTGCCAGCACAAGGACTAGTTCTCCCTACGAGCAGTACTTC. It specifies CASTRTSSPYEQYF.

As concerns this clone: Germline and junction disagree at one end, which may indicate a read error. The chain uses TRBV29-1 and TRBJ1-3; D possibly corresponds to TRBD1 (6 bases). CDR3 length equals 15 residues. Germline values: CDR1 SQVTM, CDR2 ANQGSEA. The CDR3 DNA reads TGCAGCGGTGAAGTAGGGACAACCACTGGAAACACCATATATTTT. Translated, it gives CSGEVGTTTGNTIYF.

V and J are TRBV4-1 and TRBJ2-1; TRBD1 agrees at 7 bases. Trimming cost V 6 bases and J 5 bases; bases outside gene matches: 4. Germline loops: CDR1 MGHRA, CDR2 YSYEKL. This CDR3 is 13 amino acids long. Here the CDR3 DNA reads TGCGCCAGCAGACGGACAGGCAACAATGAGCAGTTCTTC. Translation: CASRRTGNNEQFF.

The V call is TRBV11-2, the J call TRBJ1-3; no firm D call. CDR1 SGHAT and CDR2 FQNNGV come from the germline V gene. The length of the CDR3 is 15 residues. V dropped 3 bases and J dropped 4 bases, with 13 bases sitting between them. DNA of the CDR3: TGTGCCAGCAGCTTCTCGGAGGGATCGGGAAACACCATATATTTT. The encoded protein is CASSFSEGSGNTIYF. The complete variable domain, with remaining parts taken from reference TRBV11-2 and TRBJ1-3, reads EAGVAQSPRYKIIEKRQSVAFWCNPISGHATLYWYQQILGQGPKLLIQFQNNGVVDDSQLPKDRFSAERLKGVDSTLKIQPAKLEDSAVYLCASSFSEGSGNTIYFGEGSWLTVV.

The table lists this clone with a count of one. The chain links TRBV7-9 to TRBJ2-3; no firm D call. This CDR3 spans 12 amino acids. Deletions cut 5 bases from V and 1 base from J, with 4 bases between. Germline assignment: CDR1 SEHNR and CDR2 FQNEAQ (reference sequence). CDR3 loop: CASSRGTDTQYF. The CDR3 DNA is TGTGCCAGCAGCCGGGGCACAGATACGCAGTATTTT.

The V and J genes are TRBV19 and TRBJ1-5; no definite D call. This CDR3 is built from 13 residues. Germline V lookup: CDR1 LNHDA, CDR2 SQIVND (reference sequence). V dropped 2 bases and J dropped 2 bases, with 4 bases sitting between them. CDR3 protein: CASSILRNQPQHF. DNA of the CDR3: TGTGCCAGTAGTATACTTCGCAATCAGCCCCAGCATTTT.